The 9 T cell receptor beta chains below were found in one sample sequenced in a study of cytomegalovirus exposure and HLA in healthy donors. The primer mix had 60 Vbeta and 13 Jbeta primers. Only in-frame clones appear in the TCRdb table, and some are missing; sequencing was by immunoSEQ multiplex PCR. The table records about 130,000 clones, over 70% of them present only once. Sequenced material: PBMCs. The source is a man aged 35-49 years in good health and CMV-seronegative.

V usage is TRBV18 and J usage is TRBJ1-1; D gene uncertain. In germline, CDR1 is KGHSH, CDR2 LQKENI. The CDR3 is made up of 15 amino acids. Between the trimmed V and J ends, which lost 3 bases and 1 base, there was a span of 12 bases. CDR3 in amino acids: CASSPRELGNTEAFF. In nucleotides, the CDR3 is TGTGCCAGCTCACCTCGGGAGCTGGGGAACACTGAAGCTTTCTTT.

The rearrangement uses TRBV28 and TRBJ1-1, with D unresolved. Looked up from germline, CDR1 is MDHEN and CDR2 is SYDVKM. This CDR3 region has 12 residues. Trimming removed 5 bases from V and 5 bases from J, with 9 bases in between. CDR3 loop: CASSPRKTEAFF. The CDR3 DNA reads TGTGCCAGCAGTCCCAGGAAGACTGAAGCTTTCTTT.

V is TRBV30 and J is TRBJ2-2, with no clear D. CDR3 length: 13 amino acids. CDR1 is GTSNPN and CDR2 is SVGIG in the germline V gene (reference sequence). The V end lost 5 bases, the J end lost 1 base, and 8 bases lay between the germline ends. The CDR3: CAWSYRNTGELFF. CDR3 sequence (DNA): TGTGCCTGGTCTTACAGGAACACCGGGGAGCTGTTTTTT.

Here the CDR3 reads CASSPPGLAGGQETQYF. CDR3 DNA sequence: TGTGCCAGCAGCCCGCCTGGACTAGCGGGGGGCCAAGAGACCCAGTACTTC. This chain joins TRBV14 and TRBJ2-5; 14 bases are shared with TRBD2. Trimming removed 4 bases from V and 1 base from J; junction bases left unmatched: 5. The CDR3 loop spans 17 amino acids. The germline V gene encodes CDR1 SGHDN and CDR2 FVKESK.

The gene calls are TRBV28 and TRBJ2-5; 12 positions match TRBD2. In germline, CDR1 is MDHEN, CDR2 SYDVKM. The CDR3 runs to 16 residues. J gave up 5 bases and V 4 bases, and 8 bases lay outside the gene matches. The CDR3 spells CASSSPTSGSVETQYF. The CDR3 nucleotides read TGTGCCAGCAGTTCCCCGACTAGCGGGAGTGTGGAGACCCAGTACTTC.

The chain uses TRBV29-1 and TRBJ2-5, with 9 bases fitting TRBD1. In germline, CDR1 is SQVTM, CDR2 ANQGSEA. V lost 3 bases and J lost 5; bases outside the gene matches: 4. The CDR3 extends over 13 amino acids. CDR3 sequence (DNA): TGCAGCGTTGACGACAGGGGGAAGGAGACCCAGTACTTC. Translating it yields CSVDDRGKETQYF.

This chain joins TRBV10-3 and TRBJ1-1; a possible D gene is TRBD1 (6 bases). The CDR3 is 14 residues long. Trimming pared 6 bases from V and 3 bases from J, leaving 14 bases between. Looked up from germline, CDR1 is ENHRY and CDR2 is SYGVKD. The CDR3 DNA reads TGTGCCATCAGCCTCCAGGGGAAGGACACTGAAGCTTTCTTT. This codes for CAISLQGKDTEAFF.

This clone has only one observation. V gene TRBV19 combines with J gene TRBJ1-5, with D perhaps TRBD1 (5 bases). CDR1 and CDR2 from the germline V gene are LNHDA and SQIVND (reference sequence). Trimming removed 8 bases from V and 9 bases from J, with 14 bases in between. This CDR3 region has 12 residues. The CDR3 protein is CASGRVKPPQHF. The CDR3 DNA reads as TGTGCCAGTGGCAGGGTTAAGCCGCCCCAGCATTTT.

This chain links TRBV29-1 with TRBJ2-7, with 7 nucleotides matching TRBD1. V lost 6 bases to trimming and J lost 9 bases; unmatched junction nucleotides: 14. The CDR3 has 13 residues. Germline V lookup: CDR1 SQVTM, CDR2 ANQGSEA. The CDR3 DNA follows: TGCAGCGTCCAGAGGACAGGTGATACTGGGCAGTACTTC. This codes for CSVQRTGDTGQYF.